The 20 T cell receptor beta chains presented below share a single source sample, sequenced in a study of preoperative IRX-2 immunotherapy in early breast cancer. The data were produced by immunoSEQ multiplex PCR, yet TCRdb's version contains in-frame clones alone and is incomplete. The top ten hold roughly 29% of the sample, which has 20,000 to 30,000 clones, around nine tenths seen once. Sample treatment: preoperative locoregional IRX-2 cytokine immunotherapy. Sequencing was performed on tumor tissue, taken after IRX-2 immunotherapy. These receptors came from a human donor with breast cancer.

The V call is TRBV27, the J call TRBJ1-5; maybe TRBD1 (5 bases). Trimming stripped 6 bases from V and 6 bases from J, with 21 bases between. There are 16 residues in the CDR3. CDR1 is MNHEY, CDR2 SMNVEV, per germline (reference sequence). In nucleotides, the CDR3 is TGTGCCAGCAGGTACCCCGGGACCCCGGCGGGTCAGCCCCAGCATTTT. Its protein product is CASRYPGTPAGQPQHF.

The chain employs TRBV18 and TRBJ2-5, with 9 positions matching TRBD1. With V trimmed by 5 bases and J by 5 bases, 3 bases remained unmatched. The CDR3 is 13 residues long. The V gene's germline CDR1 is KGHSH and CDR2 LQKENI. DNA of the CDR3: TGTGCCAGCTCAGTGGACAGGGGTGAGACCCAGTACTTC. As protein: CASSVDRGETQYF. Supplemented by reference TRBV18 and TRBJ2-5, the full variable domain reads NAGVMQNPRHLVRRRGQEARLRCSPMKGHSHVYWYRQLPEEGLKFMVYLQKENIIDESGMPKERFSAEFPKEGPSILRIQQVVRGDSAAYFCASSVDRGETQYFGPGTRLLVL.

This chain connects TRBV10-1 to TRBJ2-7; D is perhaps TRBD1 (5 bases). Deletions cut 6 bases from V and 7 bases from J, with 10 bases between. Germline CDR1 and CDR2: WNHNN and SYGVQD (reference sequence). The CDR3 consists of 11 residues. For the CDR3, the DNA is TGCGCCAGCAGGGCAGGGTTTGAGCAGTACGTC. Amino acids: CASRAGFEQYV.

This chain links TRBV5-1 with TRBJ1-3, with a tentative D call TRBD1 (5 bases). In germline, CDR1 is SGHRS, CDR2 YFSETQ. This CDR3 has 13 residues. Trimming stripped 0 bases from V and 6 bases from J, with 7 bases between. CDR3 DNA: TGCGCCAGCAGCTTGGTGGGGGAAAACACCATATATTTT. Translation: CASSLVGENTIYF.

The CDR3 sequence: CSVEPGQASTDTQYF. The CDR3 DNA is TGCAGCGTTGAGCCGGGACAGGCGAGCACAGATACGCAGTATTTT. This chain joins TRBV29-1 and TRBJ2-3; 8 nucleotides agree with TRBD1. The CDR3 runs 15 residues. Germline CDR1 and CDR2: SQVTM and ANQGSEA. J lost 0 bases, V lost 3 bases, and 5 bases had no gene match.

V gene TRBV7-9 combines with J gene TRBJ2-3; 9 nucleotides align to TRBD2. J was trimmed by 5 bases and V by 4 bases; bases with no gene match: 16. Looked up from germline, CDR1 is SEHNR and CDR2 is FQNEAQ (reference sequence). This CDR3 comprises 18 residues. CDR3 nucleotide sequence: TGTGCCAGCAGCTGGGGCGGGGGGGTACGTGCTCCCATAGATACGCAGTATTTT. Translation: CASSWGGGVRAPIDTQYF.

This rearrangement joins TRBV18 to TRBJ1-1; D is undetermined. This CDR3 has 15 residues. CDR1 is KGHSH and CDR2 is LQKENI in the germline V gene. Trimming left V 2 bases short and J 1 base short, with 11 bases between. CDR3 sequence: CASSPELAGNTEAFF. The CDR3, as DNA: TGTGCCAGCTCACCAGAGTTGGCCGGGAACACTGAAGCTTTCTTT.

The V call is TRBV11-3, the J call TRBJ2-5, with D perhaps TRBD1 (5 bases). Germline values: CDR1 SGHNT, CDR2 YENEEA. CDR3 size: 16 residues. Deletions cut 2 bases from V and 2 bases from J, with 15 bases between. The chain's CDR3 is CASSLWRAGSQETQYF. In nucleotides, the CDR3 is TGTGCCAGCAGCTTATGGCGCGCAGGGTCACAAGAGACCCAGTACTTC.

This chain uses TRBV7-9 with TRBJ1-2, with TRBD1 as a possible D gene (5 bases). CDR3 size: 14 residues. V was cut by 0 bases and J by 2 bases, with 7 bases left in between. Germline CDR1 reads SEHNR; CDR2 reads FQNEAQ (reference sequence). CDR3 in DNA: TGTGCCAGCAGCTTAGCGGGGGGGAACTATGGCTACACCTTC. Amino acids: CASSLAGGNYGYTF.

The chain couples TRBV15 to TRBJ2-5, with a tentative D call TRBD1 (6 bases). This CDR3 spans 14 amino acids. V gave up 3 bases and J gave up 2 bases, with 10 bases separating them. The germline CDR1 and CDR2 sequences are LNHNV and YYDKDF (reference sequence). The CDR3 bases are TGTGCCACCAGCAGGGGACACCCTCAAGAGACCCAGTACTTC. Translated, it gives CATSRGHPQETQYF.

J is TRBJ1-2 and V is TRBV19; D may be TRBD1 (6 bases). CDR1 and CDR2 from the germline V gene are LNHDA and SQIVND (reference sequence). This CDR3 is built from 14 residues. V lost 6 bases to trimming and J lost 0 bases, with 11 bases between them. The CDR3 protein is CASRMTGPNYGYTF. As DNA, the CDR3 is TGTGCCAGTAGGATGACAGGCCCTAACTATGGCTACACCTTC. Filled out from reference TRBV19 and TRBJ1-2, the complete variable domain reads DGGITQSPKYLFRKEGQNVTLSCEQNLNHDAMYWYRQDPGQGLRLIYYSQIVNDFQKGDIAEGYSVSREKKESFPLTVTSAQKNPTAFYLCASRMTGPNYGYTFGSGTRLTVV.

This chain links TRBV6-1 with TRBJ2-2, with a tentative D call TRBD1 (5 bases). Trimming shortened V by 7 bases and J by 2 bases, and 8 bases separated the two germline ends. CDR3 length: 13 residues. Germline V gene lookup returns CDR1 MNHNS and CDR2 SASEGT. The CDR3, as DNA: TGTGCCAGCATAGGACACAACACCGGGGAGCTGTTTTTT. This gives the protein CASIGHNTGELFF.

The chain has TRBV28 and TRBJ1-1; TRBD1 might be the D (6 bases). Germline loops: CDR1 MDHEN, CDR2 SYDVKM. V shed 3 bases and J shed 2 bases, with 13 bases lying between them. The CDR3 has 15 residues. The CDR3, as DNA: TGTGCCAGCAGTTTCCGGGACACGGTTAACACTGAAGCTTTCTTT. Encoded protein: CASSFRDTVNTEAFF.

V gene TRBV9 combines with J gene TRBJ2-1; D might be TRBD1 (5 bases). There are 12 residues in the CDR3. V lost 4 bases, J lost 9 bases, and 11 bases lay in between. In germline, CDR1 is SGDLS, CDR2 YYNGEE. DNA for the CDR3: TGTGCCAGCAGCCCGTACCAGGGTGAGCAGTTCTTC. Protein: CASSPYQGEQFF.

This chain links TRBV4-2 with TRBJ1-4, with D maybe TRBD1 (5 bases). CDR1 and CDR2 from the germline V gene are LGHNA and YNFKEQ. V gave up 4 bases and J gave up 8 bases, with 26 bases separating them. CDR3 length: 18 residues. This CDR3 is CASSPTPGRQNGVEKLFF. The CDR3, as DNA: TGTGCCAGCAGCCCCACCCCGGGAAGACAGAATGGAGTGGAAAAACTGTTTTTT.

V gene TRBV6-6 combines with J gene TRBJ1-5; no clear D gene. Trimming pared 2 bases from V and 4 bases from J, leaving 9 bases between. The CDR3 spans 14 residues. The germline V gene has CDR1 MNHNY and CDR2 SVGAGI (reference sequence). DNA of the CDR3: TGTGCCAGCAGTTACCTAGAGCTTAATCAGCCCCAGCATTTT. The encoded protein is CASSYLELNQPQHF.

This chain connects TRBV28 to TRBJ1-5, with D unclear. Germline-derived CDR1 and CDR2 are MDHEN and SYDVKM. The germline V and J ends were trimmed by 6 bases and 2 bases, with 11 bases remaining between them. The CDR3 is made up of 14 amino acids. CDR3 coding DNA: TGTGCCAGCAGCCCGGATTTCGGCAATCAGCCCCAGCATTTT. Translated: CASSPDFGNQPQHF.

The chain is built from TRBV5-1 and TRBJ2-2; 8 bases match TRBD1. CDR3 size: 15 residues. Germline CDR1 SGHRS, CDR2 YFSETQ. After removal of 2 bases from V and 3 bases from J, the junction contained 3 bases not matched to a gene. CDR3 region: CASSFQGADTGELFF. The CDR3 DNA is TGCGCCAGCAGCTTCCAGGGGGCGGACACCGGGGAGCTGTTTTTT.

The chain combines TRBV4-1 with TRBJ1-6, with 7 positions matching TRBD1. Germline CDR1 is MGHRA and CDR2 is YSYEKL. V trimming: 0 bases; J trimming: 12 bases; junction bases outside the gene matches: 8. This CDR3 has 15 amino acids. CDR3 nucleotide sequence: TGCGCCAGCAGCCAAGATCAAGGGGGCGTCCGACCCCTCCACTTT. Translating gives CASSQDQGGVRPLHF.

The V call is TRBV7-2, the J call TRBJ2-2; 7 bases are shared with TRBD2. The trim removed 6 bases at V and 5 bases at J, leaving 9 bases unmatched. This CDR3 is built from 15 residues. The germline gives CDR1 SGHTA, CDR2 FQGNSA. This chain's CDR3 is CASRRSGVGTGELFF. The CDR3 coding sequence is TGTGCCAGCAGACGGAGCGGGGTAGGGACCGGGGAGCTGTTTTTT.